The 27 T cell receptor beta chains in this list originate from one sample, sequenced in a study of T cells in tuberculosis. Here immunoSEQ multiplex PCR was the method, and the copy in TCRdb shows in-frame clones only, minus some. The table includes some 31,000 clones, around 92% detected once. Time point specified: new active TB diagnosis, blood taken before or within 7 days of starting treatment. Sequenced here: PBMCs, sampled at tuberculosis diagnosis. Receptors were obtained from an adult with tuberculosis.

The rearrangement uses TRBV27 and TRBJ1-2; tentatively, D is TRBD1 (6 bases). Germline CDR1 is MNHEY and CDR2 is SMNVEV (reference sequence). The CDR3 length is 15 residues. V was pared by 2 bases and J by 4 bases, with 14 bases between. CDR3 protein: CASSLDPGTIYGYTF. The DNA of the CDR3 is TGTGCCAGCAGTTTAGATCCCGGGACAATCTATGGCTACACCTTC.

About this clone itself: Its ends do not fully match the called genes, so a read error is possible. The chain has TRBV29-1 and TRBJ2-3; 14 nucleotides align to TRBD2. The CDR3 totals 17 residues. CDR1 SQVTM and CDR2 ANQGSEA come from the germline V gene. The CDR3 sequence is CSVEELGLAGGTDTQYF. CDR3 DNA sequence: TGCAGCGTGGAAGAGTTGGGACTAGCGGGGGGCACAGATACGCAGTATTTT.

This chain joins TRBV5-1 and TRBJ1-4; TRBD1 aligns across 8 bases. V trimming: 5 bases; J trimming: 7 bases; junction bases outside the gene matches: 13. CDR3 length equals 16 residues. Looked up from germline, CDR1 is SGHRS and CDR2 is YFSETQ. Written as DNA, the CDR3 is TGCGCCAGCAGAACCGGGACAGGAACTTTGGGTGAAAAACTGTTTTTT. Protein sequence: CASRTGTGTLGEKLFF.

The V gene is TRBV14, the J gene TRBJ2-5, with TRBD2 matching over 10 bases. Germline V gives CDR1 SGHDN, CDR2 FVKESK. The V gene end was trimmed by 4 bases and the J gene end by 6 bases; junction bases not matched to a gene: 5. This CDR3 is built from 14 residues. The CDR3 here is CASSRGTSAQTQYF. In nucleotides, the CDR3 is TGTGCCAGCAGCCGGGGGACTAGCGCCCAGACCCAGTACTTC.

In this sample, this clone turned up once. The chain employs TRBV19 and TRBJ2-1; TRBD1 agrees at 9 bases. The germline CDR1 and CDR2 sequences are LNHDA and SQIVND (reference sequence). V was clipped by 1 base and J by 0 bases; unmatched bases: 13. CDR3 length: 20 residues. In nucleotides, the CDR3 is TGTGCCAGTAGTATAGCGCCGGGACAGGGCGTCCAAAGCTCCTACAATGAGCAGTTCTTC. It is translated as CASSIAPGQGVQSSYNEQFF.

The chain uses TRBV5-1 and TRBJ1-1, with unresolved D. The CDR3 is 15 amino acids. Germline V gene lookup returns CDR1 SGHRS and CDR2 YFSETQ. V dropped 0 bases and J dropped 6 bases, with 15 bases sitting between them. The CDR3 nucleotides read TGCGCCAGCAGCTTGGCCCAGGTCCCCGGGGCTGAAGCTTTCTTT. Translated: CASSLAQVPGAEAFF. Drawing the rest from reference TRBV5-1 and TRBJ1-1, the complete variable domain is KAGVTQTPRYLIKTRGQQVTLSCSPISGHRSVSWYQQTPGQGLQFLFEYFSETQRNKGNFPGRFSGRQFSNSRSEMNVSTLELGDSALYLCASSLAQVPGAEAFFGQGTRLTVV.

V is TRBV7-3 and J is TRBJ2-7, with 9 bases that match TRBD2. Germline values: CDR1 SGHTA, CDR2 FQGTGA. J was trimmed by 5 bases and V by 1 base; bases with no gene match: 15. The length of the CDR3 is 18 residues. Written as DNA, the CDR3 is TGTGCCAGCAGCTTAAGATTAGCGGGGGCCCCCCGAGGGGACGAGCAGTACTTC. Its protein is CASSLRLAGAPRGDEQYF.

The chain's CDR3 is CASSAGTGAYEQYF. CDR3 DNA sequence: TGCGCCAGCAGTGCCGGGACAGGAGCCTACGAGCAGTACTTC. The J gene is TRBJ2-7, the V gene TRBV4-3; TRBD1 agrees at 8 bases. Germline V gene lookup returns CDR1 LGHNA and CDR2 YSLEER. Trimming at V came to 6 bases and at J to 2 bases, leaving 6 bases not matched to a gene. The CDR3 length is 14 residues.

The chain uses TRBV28 and TRBJ2-7; TRBD1 matches 7 bases. CDR3 length: 14 amino acids. Germline CDR1 and CDR2: MDHEN and SYDVKM. V trimming: 4 bases; J trimming: 3 bases; junction bases outside the gene matches: 6. CDR3 DNA: TGTGCCAGCAGTTGGGTGGGACAGAACTACGAGCAGTACTTC. Translating it yields CASSWVGQNYEQYF.

This sequence joins TRBV11-2 and TRBJ1-2; D ambiguous. The CDR3 has 14 residues. Trimming removed 5 bases from V and 1 base from J, with 11 bases in between. Germline V gene data show CDR1 as SGHAT and CDR2 as FQNNGV. CDR3 amino acids: CASSPTQSNYGYTF. CDR3 bases: TGTGCCAGCAGCCCAACACAGAGTAACTATGGCTACACCTTC.

The chain carries TRBV4-1 and TRBJ2-3, with TRBD2 matching over 13 bases. The J segment lost 1 base and the V segment lost 4 bases, leaving 8 bases of the junction unmatched. Germline V gives CDR1 MGHRA, CDR2 YSYEKL. This CDR3 is 18 amino acids long. The CDR3 nucleotides are TGCGCCAGCAGCCCGGGACTAGCGGGAATGTTGGGCACAGATACGCAGTATTTT. It is translated as CASSPGLAGMLGTDTQYF.

The CDR3 sequence is CAMERGSSSSYEQYF. CDR3 in DNA: TGTGCCATGGAGAGAGGCAGCAGCAGCTCCTACGAGCAGTACTTC. The rearrangement joins TRBV2 to TRBJ2-7; D is ambiguous. The CDR3 spans 15 residues. V lost 10 bases, J lost 0 bases, and 19 bases lay in between. Germline V gene data show CDR1 as SNHLY and CDR2 as FYNNEI.

This clone ranks as medium-sized. The chain links TRBV12-5 to TRBJ2-7; 7 nucleotides align to TRBD2. Germline CDR1 reads LGHNT; CDR2 reads FRNRAP. V was clipped by 1 base and J by 6 bases; unmatched bases: 6. The CDR3 runs to 14 residues. The CDR3 loop reads CASGLDPGRAEQYF. The CDR3 coding sequence is TGTGCTAGTGGTTTGGACCCGGGGAGGGCCGAGCAGTACTTC.

This rearrangement joins TRBV2 to TRBJ2-1; 7 bases map to TRBD1. The germline CDR1 and CDR2 sequences are SNHLY and FYNNEI. CDR3 size: 15 residues. V trimming: 6 bases; J trimming: 2 bases; junction bases outside the gene matches: 7. CDR3 nucleotides: TGTGCCAGCAGATCCGGGACAGAGCCCTACAATGAGCAGTTCTTC. Protein: CASRSGTEPYNEQFF.

The V gene is TRBV6-5, the J gene TRBJ1-3; D is undetermined. The CDR3 sequence is 15 residues long. CDR1 and CDR2 from the germline V gene are MNHEY and SVGAGI. Trimming pared 2 bases from V and 0 bases from J, leaving 8 bases between. This CDR3 is CASSYGQSSGNTIYF. The CDR3 DNA follows: TGTGCCAGCAGTTACGGGCAGAGCTCTGGAAACACCATATATTTT.

The rearrangement links TRBV7-3 to TRBJ2-7; TRBD2 is a possible D gene (5 bases). This CDR3 comprises 13 residues. Per germline, CDR1 SGHTA and CDR2 FQGTGA. V lost 5 bases, J lost 3 bases, and 11 bases lay in between. This CDR3 is CASSPSWGYEQYF. The CDR3 nucleotides are TGTGCCAGCAGCCCTAGCTGGGGCTACGAGCAGTACTTC. Combining the CDR3 with reference TRBV7-3 and TRBJ2-7 gives the whole variable domain GAGVSQTPSNKVTEKGKYVELRCDPISGHTALYWYRQSLGQGPEFLIYFQGTGAADDSGLPNDRFFAVRPEGSVSTLKIQRTERGDSAVYLCASSPSWGYEQYFGPGTRLTVT.

The sample holds a few counts of this clone. This chain links TRBV5-1 with TRBJ2-7, with 12 bases matching TRBD2. The germline V gene has CDR1 SGHRS and CDR2 YFSETQ. The ends lost 4 bases at V and 4 bases at J; junction bases unmatched: 6. The CDR3 loop spans 15 amino acids. The CDR3 coding sequence is TGCGCCAGCAGCACCGGGACTAGCGGGCTATACGAGCAGTACTTC. It is translated as CASSTGTSGLYEQYF.

The genes are TRBV6-5 and TRBJ1-2; maybe TRBD1 (6 bases). V was trimmed by 6 bases and J by 8 bases, leaving 10 bases between them. CDR3 length equals 11 residues. The germline gives CDR1 MNHEY, CDR2 SVGAGI. The CDR3 DNA is TGTGCCAGCAGAGACAGGCTGGGCTACACCTTC. Protein: CASRDRLGYTF.

The chain recombines TRBV7-3 with TRBJ2-1; 11 bases agree with TRBD2. Germline V gene lookup returns CDR1 SGHTA and CDR2 FQGTGA. After removal of 5 bases from V and 10 bases from J, the junction contained 1 base not matched to a gene. The length of the CDR3 is 12 residues. CDR3 in amino acids: CASSPSGREQFF. The CDR3 region has the DNA TGTGCCAGCAGCCCTAGCGGGAGGGAGCAGTTCTTC.

This chain links TRBV6-1 with TRBJ2-3, with 7 bases aligning to TRBD2. This CDR3 is 14 amino acids long. The V gene end was trimmed by 10 bases and the J gene end by 0 bases; junction bases not matched to a gene: 7. The V gene's germline CDR1 is MNHNS and CDR2 SASEGT. The CDR3 nucleotides read TGTGCCACCACGGGGGGTGAGAGCACAGATACGCAGTATTTT. Its protein product is CATTGGESTDTQYF.

The chain has TRBV7-9 and TRBJ1-3; 8 nucleotides agree with TRBD1. Trimming at V came to 5 bases and at J to 3 bases, leaving 18 bases not matched to a gene. The CDR3 is 19 amino acids. Per the germline V gene, CDR1 is SEHNR and CDR2 is FQNEAQ (reference sequence). The DNA for the CDR3 is TGTGCCAGCAGCCTTGATGGCCAGGGGGCAAGATCTTTTGGAAACACCATATATTTT. Translated, it gives CASSLDGQGARSFGNTIYF.

V and J are TRBV5-1 and TRBJ2-3; 12 bases align to TRBD2. The V gene end was trimmed by 4 bases and the J gene end by 2 bases; junction bases not matched to a gene: 5. The CDR3 is made up of 16 amino acids. In germline, CDR1 is SGHRS, CDR2 YFSETQ. CDR3 in amino acids: CASSAGLAGPTDTQYF. The CDR3 DNA reads as TGCGCCAGCAGCGCCGGACTAGCGGGACCCACAGATACGCAGTATTTT.

The chain links TRBV19 to TRBJ2-3, with D perhaps matching TRBD2 (6 bases). The CDR3 has 14 residues. The germline V gene has CDR1 LNHDA and CDR2 SQIVND (reference sequence). The V end lost 7 bases, the J end lost 0 bases, and 11 bases lay between the germline ends. The chain's CDR3 is CASNQRASTDTQYF. In DNA form, the CDR3 reads TGTGCCAGTAATCAGCGGGCTAGCACAGATACGCAGTATTTT.

The CDR3: CASSYGSGGVENTIYF. In DNA, the CDR3 is TGTGCCAGCAGTTACGGGTCAGGGGGCGTCGAAAACACCATATATTTT. The genes are TRBV6-6 and TRBJ1-3; 8 bases agree with TRBD1. V lost 2 bases and J lost 6; bases outside the gene matches: 9. Looked up from germline, CDR1 is MNHNY and CDR2 is SVGAGI (reference sequence). The CDR3 length is 16 residues.

The V gene is TRBV9, the J gene TRBJ1-5; D perhaps matches TRBD1 (6 bases). The V and J ends lost 0 bases and 2 bases respectively, with 6 bases between them. CDR1 is SGDLS, CDR2 YYNGEE, per germline. The CDR3 loop spans 14 amino acids. The chain's CDR3 is CASSVGTGNQPQHF. The CDR3 DNA follows: TGTGCCAGCAGCGTAGGGACAGGCAATCAGCCCCAGCATTTT.

The chain couples TRBV13 to TRBJ2-7, with 15 bases matching TRBD2. Per germline, CDR1 PRHDT and CDR2 FYEKMQ (reference sequence). The CDR3 has 18 amino acids. The J segment lost 5 bases and the V segment lost 5 bases, leaving 13 bases of the junction unmatched. CDR3 loop: CASSPGLAGGPSRNEQYF. The CDR3 bases are TGTGCCAGCAGCCCCGGACTAGCGGGAGGGCCGAGTAGAAACGAGCAGTACTTC.

The rearrangement uses TRBV30 and TRBJ2-3, with D possibly matching TRBD2 (7 bases). The germline gives CDR1 GTSNPN, CDR2 SVGIG (reference sequence). This CDR3 has 17 amino acids. Deletions cut 8 bases from V and 5 bases from J, with 29 bases between. CDR3 nucleotides: TGTGCCAGTGACTCTGAGGGGGGGCCCGAGTCCCAAGATACGCAGTATTTT. This codes for CASDSEGGPESQDTQYF.